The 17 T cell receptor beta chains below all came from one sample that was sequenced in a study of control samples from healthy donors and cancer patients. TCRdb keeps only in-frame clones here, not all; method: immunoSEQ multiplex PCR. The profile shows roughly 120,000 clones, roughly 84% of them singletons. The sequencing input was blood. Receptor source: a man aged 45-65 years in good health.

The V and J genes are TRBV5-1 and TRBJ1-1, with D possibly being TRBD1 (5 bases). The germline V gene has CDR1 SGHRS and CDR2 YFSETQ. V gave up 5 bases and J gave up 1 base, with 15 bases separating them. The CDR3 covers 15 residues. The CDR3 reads CASSYRSGQNTEAFF. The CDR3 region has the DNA TGCGCCAGCAGTTATAGATCAGGGCAGAACACTGAAGCTTTCTTT.

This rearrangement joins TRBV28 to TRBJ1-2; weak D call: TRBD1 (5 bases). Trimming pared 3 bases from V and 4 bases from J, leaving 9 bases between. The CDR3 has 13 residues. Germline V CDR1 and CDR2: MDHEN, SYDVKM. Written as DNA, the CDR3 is TGTGCCAGCAGTTTCGGGGGAAGCTATGGCTACACCTTC. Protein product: CASSFGGSYGYTF.

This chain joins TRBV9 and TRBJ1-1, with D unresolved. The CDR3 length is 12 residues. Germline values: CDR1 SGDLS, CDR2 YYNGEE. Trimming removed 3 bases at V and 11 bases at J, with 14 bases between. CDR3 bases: TGTGCCAGCAGCGCGAGAGACGGACGGGCTTTCTTT. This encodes CASSARDGRAFF.

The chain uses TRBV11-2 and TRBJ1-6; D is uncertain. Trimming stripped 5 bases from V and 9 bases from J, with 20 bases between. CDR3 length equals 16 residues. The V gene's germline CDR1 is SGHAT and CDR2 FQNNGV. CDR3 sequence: CASSPQVLGSGSPLHF. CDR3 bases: TGTGCCAGCAGCCCCCAGGTATTGGGTAGTGGTTCACCCCTCCACTTT.

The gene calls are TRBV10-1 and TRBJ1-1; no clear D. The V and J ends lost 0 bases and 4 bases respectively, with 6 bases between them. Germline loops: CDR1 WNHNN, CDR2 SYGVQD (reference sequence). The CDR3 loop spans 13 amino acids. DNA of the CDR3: TGCGCCAGCAGTGAGTCTAGATTCACTGAAGCTTTCTTT. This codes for CASSESRFTEAFF.

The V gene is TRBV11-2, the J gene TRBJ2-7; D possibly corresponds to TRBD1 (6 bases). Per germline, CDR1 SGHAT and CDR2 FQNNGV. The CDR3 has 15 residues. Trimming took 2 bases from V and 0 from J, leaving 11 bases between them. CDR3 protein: CASSLRTASSYEQYF. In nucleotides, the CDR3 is TGTGCCAGCAGCTTAAGGACAGCGAGCTCCTACGAGCAGTACTTC.

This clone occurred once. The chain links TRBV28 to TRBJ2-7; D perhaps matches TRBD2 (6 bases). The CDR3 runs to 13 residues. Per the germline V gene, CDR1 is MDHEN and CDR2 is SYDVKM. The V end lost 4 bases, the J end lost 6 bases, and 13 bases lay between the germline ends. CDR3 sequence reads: CASSYGLGGEQYF. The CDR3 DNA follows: TGTGCCAGCAGTTACGGGCTCGGGGGCGAGCAGTACTTC.

CDR3 amino acids: CASSRTGVNEKLFF. CDR3 DNA sequence: TGTGCCAGCAGTAGGACAGGGGTAAATGAAAAACTGTTTTTT. The chain is built from TRBV6-6 and TRBJ1-4, with 9 bases that match TRBD1. The germline CDR1 and CDR2 sequences are MNHNY and SVGAGI (reference sequence). J was trimmed by 5 bases and V by 5 bases; bases with no gene match: 3. The CDR3 is made up of 14 amino acids.

This chain's CDR3 is CAWRERGGDNSPLHF. The CDR3 bases are TGTGCCTGGAGGGAACGGGGGGGTGATAATTCACCCCTCCACTTT. This chain uses TRBV30 with TRBJ1-6, with D possibly TRBD1 on 5 matching bases. The CDR3 loop spans 15 amino acids. From germline, CDR1 is GTSNPN and CDR2 SVGIG (reference sequence). V lost 3 bases to trimming and J lost 5 bases, with 14 bases between them.

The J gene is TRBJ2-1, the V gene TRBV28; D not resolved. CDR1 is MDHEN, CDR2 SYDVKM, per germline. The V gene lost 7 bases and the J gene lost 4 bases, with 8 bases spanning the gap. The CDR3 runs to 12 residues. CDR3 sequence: CASTGRYNEQFF. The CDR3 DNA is TGTGCCAGCACCGGACGGTACAATGAGCAGTTCTTC.

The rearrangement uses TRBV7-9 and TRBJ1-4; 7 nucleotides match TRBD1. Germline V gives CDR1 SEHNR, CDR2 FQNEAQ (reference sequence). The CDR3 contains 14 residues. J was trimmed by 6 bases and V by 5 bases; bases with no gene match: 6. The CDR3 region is CASSRTGVDEKLFF. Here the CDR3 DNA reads TGTGCCAGCAGCCGTACAGGGGTCGATGAAAAACTGTTTTTT.

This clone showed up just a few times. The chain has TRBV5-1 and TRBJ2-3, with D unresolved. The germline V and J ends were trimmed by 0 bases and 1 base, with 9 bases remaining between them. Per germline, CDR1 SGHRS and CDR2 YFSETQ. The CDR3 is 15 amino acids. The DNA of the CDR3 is TGCGCCAGCAGCTTGGACGAGCTCCGCACAGATACGCAGTATTTT. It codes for CASSLDELRTDTQYF.

CDR3 in amino acids: CATQTGGVGTEAFF. In DNA, the CDR3 is TGTGCCACCCAGACAGGGGGCGTGGGCACTGAAGCTTTCTTT. This chain connects TRBV19 to TRBJ1-1; 10 bases are shared with TRBD1. CDR1 LNHDA and CDR2 SQIVND come from the germline V gene (reference sequence). The CDR3 loop spans 14 amino acids. Trimming cost V 10 bases and J 4 bases; bases outside gene matches: 9.

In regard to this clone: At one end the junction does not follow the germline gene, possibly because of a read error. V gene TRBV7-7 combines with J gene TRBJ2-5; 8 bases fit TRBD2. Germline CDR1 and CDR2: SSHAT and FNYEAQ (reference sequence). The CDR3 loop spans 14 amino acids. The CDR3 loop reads CASSQDGGGETQYF. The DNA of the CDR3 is TGTGCTAGCAGCCAAGACGGCGGGGGGGAGACCCAGTACTTC.

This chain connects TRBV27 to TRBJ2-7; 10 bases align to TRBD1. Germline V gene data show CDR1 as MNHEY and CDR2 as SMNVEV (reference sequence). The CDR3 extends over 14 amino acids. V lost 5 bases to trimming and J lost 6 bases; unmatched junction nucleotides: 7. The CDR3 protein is CASSTRQGAVEQYF. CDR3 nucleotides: TGTGCCAGCAGTACCCGACAGGGGGCTGTCGAGCAGTACTTC.

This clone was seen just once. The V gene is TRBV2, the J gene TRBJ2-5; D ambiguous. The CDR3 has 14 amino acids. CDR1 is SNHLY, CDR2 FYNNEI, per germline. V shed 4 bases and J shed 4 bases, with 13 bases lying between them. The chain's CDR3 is CASSVHGIGETQYF. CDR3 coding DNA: TGTGCCAGCAGTGTACACGGCATTGGAGAGACCCAGTACTTC.

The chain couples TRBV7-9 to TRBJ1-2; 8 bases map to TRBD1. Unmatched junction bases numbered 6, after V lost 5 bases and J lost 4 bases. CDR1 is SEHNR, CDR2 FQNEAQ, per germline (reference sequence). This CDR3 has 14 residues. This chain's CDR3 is CASSDNTGGYGYTF. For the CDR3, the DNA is TGTGCCAGCAGCGATAACACAGGGGGCTATGGCTACACCTTC.